The 18 T cell receptor beta chains below come from one sample, sequenced in a study of cytomegalovirus exposure and HLA in healthy donors. The primer mix had 60 Vbeta and 13 Jbeta primers. Assay used: immunoSEQ multiplex PCR; TCRdb lists only in-frame clones, some missing. The sample has 30,000 to 45,000 clones, around 50% seen once. The sequenced material came from PBMCs. The receptor set was obtained from a woman aged 40 to 55 in good health and CMV-seropositive.

This clone has more than one count but fewer than ten. V gene TRBV9 combines with J gene TRBJ2-3, with 9 bases that match TRBD1. The germline gives CDR1 SGDLS, CDR2 YYNGEE. The CDR3 length is 15 residues. The V segment lost 3 bases and the J segment 4 bases; nucleotides outside the gene matches: 6. CDR3 nucleotide sequence: TGTGCCAGCAGCGCCGGACAGGGGATCGCAGATACGCAGTATTTT. Encoded protein: CASSAGQGIADTQYF.

This clone has just one count. The V and J genes are TRBV7-9 and TRBJ1-4; tentative D call: TRBD1 (6 bases). The CDR3 sequence is 15 residues long. Germline assignment: CDR1 SEHNR and CDR2 FQNEAQ (reference sequence). Trimming shortened V by 4 bases and J by 4 bases, and 13 bases separated the two germline ends. The DNA of the CDR3 is TGTGCCAGCAGCTCCAACGACAGGTTTAATGAAAAACTGTTTTTT. Translating gives CASSSNDRFNEKLFF.

The chain couples TRBV9 to TRBJ2-1, with D hard to call. V was clipped by 0 bases and J by 3 bases, with 4 bases between them. CDR3 size: 13 residues. Germline assignment: CDR1 SGDLS and CDR2 YYNGEE. CDR3 sequence reads: CASSVAGYNEQFF. DNA of the CDR3: TGTGCCAGCAGCGTAGCCGGCTACAATGAGCAGTTCTTC.

The rearrangement links TRBV2 to TRBJ2-3; D gene unclear. Germline values: CDR1 SNHLY, CDR2 FYNNEI. Trimming took off 8 bases at V and 6 bases at J, with 12 bases between the two ends. The CDR3 is 12 amino acids. CDR3 amino acids: CASRVGADTQYF. CDR3 bases: TGTGCCAGCCGGGTAGGAGCCGATACGCAGTATTTT.

The chain combines TRBV7-2 with TRBJ1-2; tentatively, D is TRBD1 (5 bases). V lost 5 bases, J lost 2 bases, and 21 bases lay in between. The CDR3 is 17 amino acids. Germline V gene sequence: CDR1 SGHTA, CDR2 FQGNSA. The CDR3 sequence is CASSHKGNRRANYGYTF. The CDR3 DNA reads TGTGCCAGCAGCCACAAGGGGAACAGGAGGGCAAACTATGGCTACACCTTC.

The chain has TRBV5-6 and TRBJ2-7; maybe TRBD1 (5 bases). The V end was cut by 2 bases, the J end by 3 bases, with 18 bases between. Germline lookup yields CDR1 SGHDT and CDR2 YYEEEE. The CDR3 length is 16 residues. The CDR3: CASSFNPPGRNYEQYF. The CDR3 nucleotides read TGTGCCAGCAGCTTTAATCCCCCAGGGCGGAACTACGAGCAGTACTTC. Using reference TRBV5-6 and TRBJ2-7 for the parts outside the CDR3, the full variable domain is DAGVTQSPTHLIKTRGQQVTLRCSPKSGHDTVSWYQQALGQGPQFIFQYYEEEERQRGNFPDRFSGHQFPNYSSELNVNALLLGDSALYLCASSFNPPGRNYEQYFGPGTRLTVT.

In this sample, this clone turned up a few times. This rearrangement joins TRBV7-8 to TRBJ2-6, with D unresolved. V was shortened by 6 bases and J by 0 bases, with 9 bases between the two germline ends. The V gene's germline CDR1 is SGHVS and CDR2 FQNEAQ. This CDR3 has 15 residues. This CDR3 reads CASSYISSGANVLTF. The CDR3 nucleotides are TGTGCCAGCAGTTATATTTCCTCTGGGGCCAACGTCCTGACTTTC.

CDR3 loop: CASSLSGGLSSYNEQFF. The CDR3 DNA sequence: TGTGCCAGCAGCCTTAGCGGGGGCCTTAGCTCCTACAATGAGCAGTTCTTC. The chain combines TRBV7-9 with TRBJ2-1, with 9 bases lining up with TRBD2. Germline lookup yields CDR1 SEHNR and CDR2 FQNEAQ (reference sequence). This CDR3 contains 17 residues. V gave up 5 bases and J gave up 0 bases; unmatched junction bases: 8.

The table lists this clone with a few counts. The chain joins TRBV30 to TRBJ1-2; 7 bases fit TRBD1. The junction had 6 bases not matched to a gene; V was cut back by 3 bases and J by 8 bases. The CDR3 totals 12 residues. CDR1 and CDR2 (germline): GTSNPN, SVGIG (reference sequence). The CDR3, as DNA: TGTGCCTGGAGCTACCAGGGGGGCGGCTACACCTTC. As protein: CAWSYQGGGYTF.

V and J are TRBV28 and TRBJ1-1; 11 bases align to TRBD1. The V segment lost 6 bases and the J segment 1 base; nucleotides outside the gene matches: 4. The germline gives CDR1 MDHEN, CDR2 SYDVKM. The CDR3 runs 15 residues. CDR3 DNA: TGTGCCAGCAGGGGACAGGGGGTGAGGAACACTGAAGCTTTCTTT. This gives the protein CASRGQGVRNTEAFF.

This clone was seen only a few times. The CDR3: CASSLRGGAPQETQYF. Written as DNA, the CDR3 is TGTGCCAGCAGCTTGCGCGGGGGGGCTCCCCAAGAGACCCAGTACTTC. This rearrangement joins TRBV7-9 to TRBJ2-5; TRBD2 matches at 9 bases. J was trimmed by 1 base and V by 3 bases; bases with no gene match: 6. The CDR3 totals 16 residues. Germline CDR1 is SEHNR and CDR2 is FQNEAQ (reference sequence).

The CDR3, as DNA: TGCAGCGCTCTCCGAACTAGAAACTTCCAAGAGACCCAGTACTTC. Amino acids: CSALRTRNFQETQYF. V is TRBV29-1 and J is TRBJ2-5; maybe TRBD2 (5 bases). This CDR3 is built from 15 residues. With 7 bases removed from V and 1 base from J, the gap between germline ends came to 19 bases. Per the germline V gene, CDR1 is SQVTM and CDR2 is ANQGSEA.

This clone appeared once. The rearrangement uses TRBV30 and TRBJ2-2, with D possibly being TRBD2 (6 bases). Trimming left V 5 bases short and J 7 bases short, with 8 bases between. The CDR3 consists of 11 residues. Per germline, CDR1 GTSNPN and CDR2 SVGIG (reference sequence). The CDR3 region has the DNA TGTGCCTGGTCCGGGGGCGGGGAGCTGTTTTTT. Residues: CAWSGGGELFF.

V gene TRBV27 combines with J gene TRBJ1-2; 7 bases match TRBD1. The V gene's germline CDR1 is MNHEY and CDR2 SMNVEV (reference sequence). The CDR3 totals 14 residues. J lost 4 bases, V lost 5 bases, and 7 bases had no gene match. Here the CDR3 DNA reads TGTGCCAGCAGTCCACGACAGGGAATCTATGGCTACACCTTC. This codes for CASSPRQGIYGYTF.

The chain joins TRBV30 to TRBJ1-1; D unclear. The germline V and J ends were trimmed by 4 bases and 4 bases, with 13 bases remaining between them. CDR3 length: 13 amino acids. Per the germline V gene, CDR1 is GTSNPN and CDR2 is SVGIG (reference sequence). CDR3 residues: CAWTNRVSTEAFF. CDR3 sequence (DNA): TGTGCCTGGACGAACAGAGTATCCACTGAAGCTTTCTTT. Looking up the rest from reference TRBV30 and TRBJ1-1 gives the full variable domain: SQTIHQWPATLVQPVGSPLSLECTVEGTSNPNLYWYRQAAGRGLQLLFYSVGIGQISSEVPQNLSASRPQDRQFILSSKKLLLSDSGFYLCAWTNRVSTEAFFGQGTRLTVV.

This clone was seen only a few times. V gene TRBV4-2 combines with J gene TRBJ2-1; TRBD2 agrees at 10 bases. Germline V gene sequence: CDR1 LGHNA, CDR2 YNFKEQ. The CDR3 totals 16 residues. Trimming took 0 bases from V and 6 from J; bases not matched to a gene: 5. Written as DNA, the CDR3 is TGTGCCAGCAGCCAAGATCTAAGCGGGGGGGGCAATGAGCAGTTCTTC. Protein product: CASSQDLSGGGNEQFF.

This clone has more than one count but fewer than ten. The rearrangement joins TRBV6-4 to TRBJ1-1; 7 bases agree with TRBD1. V lost 8 bases, J lost 0 bases, and 21 bases stayed unmatched. The germline V gene has CDR1 MRHNA and CDR2 SNTAGT. The CDR3 consists of 19 residues. The DNA of the CDR3 is TGTGCCAGCCATCGGGGACAGTTGAATAGGGGGGCGATGAACACTGAAGCTTTCTTT. This gives the protein CASHRGQLNRGAMNTEAFF.

This clone was observed a handful of times. The chain employs TRBV30 and TRBJ2-4; 7 nucleotides line up with TRBD2. Losses at the gene ends were 4 bases for V and 4 bases for J; bases not matched to a gene: 13. The CDR3 covers 16 residues. Germline CDR1 GTSNPN, CDR2 SVGIG (reference sequence). CDR3: CAWNSGGVGKKNIQYF. CDR3 sequence (DNA): TGTGCCTGGAACTCTGGGGGGGTCGGGAAAAAAAACATTCAGTACTTC.